Listed here are 20 T cell receptor beta chains from one sample, sequenced in a study of cytomegalovirus exposure and HLA in healthy donors. The PCR had 60 Vbeta and 13 Jbeta primers. Only in-frame clones appear in the TCRdb table, and some are missing; sequencing was by immunoSEQ multiplex PCR. Of around 98,000 clones in the sample, 60% to 80% were seen once. The source material was PBMCs. The receptors stem from a female donor in good health and CMV-seronegative.

This clone showed up just once. The chain has TRBV4-1 and TRBJ2-1; D is perhaps TRBD1 (5 bases). V lost 1 base to trimming and J lost 10 bases, with 23 bases between them. The CDR3 consists of 17 residues. CDR1 and CDR2 from the germline V gene are MGHRA and YSYEKL. Here the CDR3 reads CASSQADGAVPPGEQFF. As DNA, the CDR3 is TGCGCCAGCAGCCAAGCGGATGGGGCCGTTCCCCCTGGGGAGCAGTTCTTC.

V is TRBV13 and J is TRBJ2-5; possible D gene TRBD2, 6 bases. The tail of the sequence fits TRBJ2-7 better, so the J call may be wrong. CDR1 and CDR2 (germline): PRHDT, FYEKMQ (reference sequence). The CDR3 sequence is 14 residues long. CDR3 loop: CASTLGTGSYEQYF. The CDR3 region has the DNA TGTGCCAGCACTTTAGGGACTGGATCCTACGAGCAGTACTTC.

J is TRBJ1-5 and V is TRBV6-1, with D perhaps matching TRBD1 (5 bases). CDR1 is MNHNS and CDR2 is SASEGT in the germline V gene. The length of the CDR3 is 14 residues. The V end was cut by 8 bases, the J end by 6 bases, with 17 bases between. CDR3 coding DNA: TGTGCCAGCGAAGGTCCGGGGGTGAGTCAGCCCCAGCATTTT. It encodes CASEGPGVSQPQHF.

This clone was seen just once. The V gene is TRBV4-2, the J gene TRBJ1-1, with TRBD1 as a possible D gene (5 bases). With 1 base removed from V and 1 base from J, the gap between germline ends came to 13 bases. CDR3 length: 16 residues. Per germline, CDR1 LGHNA and CDR2 YNFKEQ. The CDR3 nucleotides read TGTGCCAGCAGCCAAGTCGGGGGGTTGGGGAACACTGAAGCTTTCTTT. Translation gives CASSQVGGLGNTEAFF.

This clone has only one observation. CDR3 amino acids: CASSQGRGTEQFF. The DNA of the CDR3 is TGCGCCAGCAGCCAAGGTAGGGGAACAGAGCAGTTCTTC. The chain is built from TRBV4-1 and TRBJ2-1, with a weak D call TRBD1 (5 bases). The germline V gene has CDR1 MGHRA and CDR2 YSYEKL. This CDR3 is built from 13 residues. V lost 1 base, J lost 10 bases, and 11 bases lay in between.

The chain links TRBV5-6 to TRBJ1-6, with no clear D. CDR1 is SGHDT, CDR2 YYEEEE, per germline. The CDR3 covers 12 residues. V was shortened by 1 base and J by 10 bases, with 6 bases between the two germline ends. The CDR3: CASSLNGSPLHF. The CDR3 DNA reads as TGTGCCAGCAGCTTGAACGGGTCACCCCTCCACTTT.

The chain recombines TRBV10-1 with TRBJ2-5, with D maybe TRBD2 (6 bases). With 0 bases removed from V and 5 bases from J, the gap between germline ends came to 10 bases. CDR1 and CDR2 from the germline V gene are WNHNN and SYGVQD (reference sequence). This CDR3 is built from 14 residues. CDR3 in amino acids: CASSESTGDETQYF. In DNA form, the CDR3 reads TGCGCCAGCAGTGAGTCGACGGGAGATGAGACCCAGTACTTC.

This clone occurred a few times. This sequence joins TRBV30 and TRBJ1-2; 9 nucleotides match TRBD1. CDR3 size: 13 residues. Germline lookup yields CDR1 GTSNPN and CDR2 SVGIG (reference sequence). The V gene end was trimmed by 1 base and the J gene end by 6 bases; junction bases not matched to a gene: 3. The CDR3 nucleotides read TGTGCCTGGAGTGCCGGGACAGGGAATGGCTACACCTTC. Translating it yields CAWSAGTGNGYTF.

The V gene is TRBV7-2, the J gene TRBJ2-2; a weak D match, TRBD1 (5 bases). The ends were cut back, 4 bases at V and 4 bases at J, with 7 bases in the middle. This CDR3 is built from 13 residues. Germline V gene sequence: CDR1 SGHTA, CDR2 FQGNSA. Here the CDR3 DNA reads TGTGCCAGCAGCTCACAGGTCACCGGGGAGCTGTTTTTT. Translating it yields CASSSQVTGELFF.

This clone was observed a single time. The CDR3 is CASSFGQGIRNQPQHF. For the CDR3, the DNA is TGTGCCAGCAGCTTCGGACAGGGGATAAGGAATCAGCCCCAGCATTTT. The V gene is TRBV28, the J gene TRBJ1-5, with TRBD1 matching over 9 bases. Germline CDR1 MDHEN, CDR2 SYDVKM. Trimming removed 6 bases from V and 4 bases from J; junction bases left unmatched: 10. The CDR3 consists of 16 residues.

The chain recombines TRBV29-1 with TRBJ2-1; 13 bases match TRBD2. This CDR3 has 13 amino acids. Trimming took 6 bases from V and 7 from J; bases not matched to a gene: 3. The V gene's germline CDR1 is SQVTM and CDR2 ANQGSEA. The CDR3: CSVGTSGKNEQFF. In DNA, the CDR3 is TGCAGCGTAGGGACTAGCGGGAAAAATGAGCAGTTCTTC.

The chain joins TRBV15 to TRBJ1-2; D may be TRBD1 (5 bases). The CDR3 runs 13 residues. The V gene's germline CDR1 is LNHNV and CDR2 YYDKDF (reference sequence). V shed 0 bases and J shed 7 bases, with 9 bases lying between them. The CDR3 spells CATSRDLGLGYTF. The CDR3 nucleotides are TGTGCCACCAGCAGAGATCTGGGGCTTGGCTACACCTTC.

The gene calls are TRBV6-6 and TRBJ2-7; 9 bases agree with TRBD1. Germline CDR1 is MNHNY and CDR2 is SVGAGI (reference sequence). The CDR3 totals 14 residues. The V and J ends lost 7 bases and 3 bases, in that order; junction bases with no gene match: 7. In nucleotides, the CDR3 is TGTGCCAGCACTCAGACAGGGGGACACTACGAGCAGTACTTC. It specifies CASTQTGGHYEQYF.

V usage is TRBV5-4 and J usage is TRBJ2-1; 10 bases line up with TRBD2. The CDR3 is 15 residues long. Per the germline V gene, CDR1 is SGHNT and CDR2 is YYREEE (reference sequence). Trimming cost V 5 bases and J 7 bases; bases outside gene matches: 9. The CDR3 nucleotides are TGTGCCAGCAGGACACAAGCGGGGGGGCCGAATGAGCAGTTCTTC. Amino acid sequence: CASRTQAGGPNEQFF.

The rearrangement links TRBV18 to TRBJ2-7, with D hard to call. The germline V and J ends were trimmed by 3 bases and 2 bases, with 11 bases remaining between them. The CDR3 runs 14 residues. The germline V gene has CDR1 KGHSH and CDR2 LQKENI. CDR3 sequence (DNA): TGTGCCAGCTCACCCGGAGAGGTACCCTACGAGCAGTACTTC. Protein: CASSPGEVPYEQYF.

The rearrangement links TRBV7-8 to TRBJ1-5; D gene unclear. The CDR3 consists of 15 residues. Per germline, CDR1 SGHVS and CDR2 FQNEAQ. V was cut by 1 base and J by 0 bases, with 7 bases left in between. CDR3 in amino acids: CASSLEQNSNQPQHF. As DNA, the CDR3 is TGTGCCAGCAGCTTAGAACAGAATAGCAATCAGCCCCAGCATTTT.

This clone appeared a few times. The rearrangement joins TRBV19 to TRBJ1-5, with TRBD1 identical over 11 bases. The CDR3 is made up of 18 amino acids. The germline V gene has CDR1 LNHDA and CDR2 SQIVND (reference sequence). The V segment lost 6 bases and the J segment 2 bases; nucleotides outside the gene matches: 12. CDR3 in amino acids: CASSRRGQGGQGNQPQHF. DNA of the CDR3: TGTGCCAGTAGCCGGAGGGGACAGGGGGGTCAGGGCAATCAGCCCCAGCATTTT. The variable domain in full, completed from reference TRBV19 and TRBJ1-5, reads DGGITQSPKYLFRKEGQNVTLSCEQNLNHDAMYWYRQDPGQGLRLIYYSQIVNDFQKGDIAEGYSVSREKKESFPLTVTSAQKNPTAFYLCASSRRGQGGQGNQPQHFGDGTRLSIL.

V gene TRBV2 combines with J gene TRBJ2-7; tentative D call: TRBD1 (6 bases). The CDR3 length is 14 residues. CDR1 is SNHLY and CDR2 is FYNNEI in the germline V gene. The germline V and J ends were trimmed by 8 bases and 2 bases, with 16 bases remaining between them. CDR3 sequence: CASDSGTITYEQYF. In nucleotides, the CDR3 is TGTGCCAGCGATTCGGGGACAATCACCTACGAGCAGTACTTC. The whole variable domain, filled in from reference TRBV2 and TRBJ2-7, reads EPEVTQTPSHQVTQMGQEVILRCVPISNHLYFYWYRQILGQKVEFLVSFYNNEISEKSEIFDDQFSVERPDGSNFTLKIRSTKLEDSAMYFCASDSGTITYEQYFGPGTRLTVT.

The chain recombines TRBV27 with TRBJ2-5, with a tentative D call TRBD2 (5 bases). Germline V gene lookup returns CDR1 MNHEY and CDR2 SMNVEV (reference sequence). This CDR3 has 15 amino acids. V lost 3 bases and J 5 bases, leaving 16 bases between the germline ends. The CDR3 DNA reads TGTGCCAGCAGTTTTTCGAGCGGTGTATGGGAGACCCAGTACTTC. As protein: CASSFSSGVWETQYF.

The table lists this clone with a few counts. The chain combines TRBV4-1 with TRBJ2-1; D not certain. Germline CDR1 reads MGHRA; CDR2 reads YSYEKL. V shed 1 base and J shed 9 bases, with 10 bases lying between them. The CDR3 contains 13 residues. For the CDR3, the DNA is TGCGCCAGCAGCCAAGTAATGACATTTGAGCAGTTCTTC. Its translation: CASSQVMTFEQFF.